This TCR beta chain was documented in a study of blood T cell repertoires in COVID-19. On the study more broadly: Acute and convalescent COVID-19 samples came from the United States, Italy and Spain.

Germline CDR1 is LGHDT and CDR2 is YNNKEL (reference sequence). This CDR3 is 14 amino acids long. V dropped 4 bases and J dropped 5; count of bases not matched to a gene: 3. Profiled with immunoSEQ multiplex PCR; TCRdb holds only in-frame clones, not every one. The sample lists under 35,000 clones, about four fifths occurring once. This receptor was taken from an older man with acute or convalescent COVID-19. Sequencing was carried out using peripheral blood. V and J are TRBV3-1 (or the pseudogene TRBV3-2) and TRBJ2-2, with 8 bases matching TRBD1. CDR3 sequence reads: CASSRDRMTGELFF. DNA for the CDR3: TGTGCCAGCAGCCGGGACAGGATGACCGGGGAGCTGTTTTTT.